Presented here are 6 T cell receptor beta chains from one specimen sequenced in a study of cytomegalovirus exposure and HLA in healthy donors. Primers: 60 Vbeta forward and 13 Jbeta reverse. Libraries were prepared by immunoSEQ multiplex PCR; TCRdb keeps only in-frame clonotypes and omits some of them. The data contain about 98,000 clones, roughly 70% of them seen just once; the ten biggest clones take up less than 2%. Sequencing input: PBMCs. These receptors were taken from a male donor in good health and CMV-seronegative.

DNA of the CDR3: TGTGCCAGCAGCTTAAGCCCACAGGGGGCAGAGACCCAGTACTTC. Protein: CASSLSPQGAETQYF. The rearrangement joins TRBV7-3 to TRBJ2-5, with 9 bases matching TRBD1. The trim removed 1 base at V and 4 bases at J, leaving 4 bases unmatched. The CDR3 totals 15 residues. CDR1 is SGHTA, CDR2 FQGTGA, per germline.

The chain links TRBV27 to TRBJ2-5, with 11 bases that match TRBD1. The germline gives CDR1 MNHEY, CDR2 SMNVEV (reference sequence). The length of the CDR3 is 16 residues. The V segment lost 3 bases and the J segment 2 bases; nucleotides outside the gene matches: 5. The CDR3 DNA is TGTGCCAGCAGTTTTTTTGGGACAGGGGGTCAAGAGACCCAGTACTTC. Protein sequence: CASSFFGTGGQETQYF.

This chain connects TRBV5-1 to TRBJ2-5; D gene unclear. The better agreement between TRBJ2-7 and the DNA end casts doubt on the J call. Germline V CDR1 and CDR2: SGHRS, YFSETQ. The CDR3 is made up of 12 amino acids. The CDR3 is CASSPKDNEQYF. CDR3 DNA: TGCGCCAGCAGCCCGAAAGACAACGAGCAGTACTTC.

The chain links TRBV9 to TRBJ2-3; TRBD2 agrees at 13 bases. The V segment lost 0 bases and the J segment 2 bases; nucleotides outside the gene matches: 9. The CDR3 has 19 amino acids. Germline loops: CDR1 SGDLS, CDR2 YYNGEE. The CDR3 loop is CASSVVGVGLAGATDTQYF. DNA of the CDR3: TGTGCCAGCAGCGTAGTTGGAGTCGGACTAGCGGGAGCCACAGATACGCAGTATTTT.

J is TRBJ2-1 and V is TRBV7-6, with D possibly being TRBD2 (6 bases). Germline V gene sequence: CDR1 SGHVS, CDR2 FNYEAQ. Trimming took 3 bases from V and 4 from J, leaving 13 bases between them. The CDR3 consists of 15 residues. CDR3 residues: CASSFTSNLYNEQFF. CDR3 DNA: TGTGCCAGCAGCTTCACTAGCAATCTGTACAATGAGCAGTTCTTC.

This clone was seen a handful of times. This chain links TRBV4-3 with TRBJ2-6; tentative D call: TRBD1 (5 bases). The CDR3 runs 16 residues. The germline V and J ends were trimmed by 1 base and 2 bases, with 9 bases remaining between them. The germline V gene has CDR1 LGHNA and CDR2 YSLEER. CDR3 sequence: CASSQGKGTGANVLTF. CDR3 sequence (DNA): TGCGCCAGCAGCCAAGGAAAGGGGACTGGGGCCAACGTCCTGACTTTC.